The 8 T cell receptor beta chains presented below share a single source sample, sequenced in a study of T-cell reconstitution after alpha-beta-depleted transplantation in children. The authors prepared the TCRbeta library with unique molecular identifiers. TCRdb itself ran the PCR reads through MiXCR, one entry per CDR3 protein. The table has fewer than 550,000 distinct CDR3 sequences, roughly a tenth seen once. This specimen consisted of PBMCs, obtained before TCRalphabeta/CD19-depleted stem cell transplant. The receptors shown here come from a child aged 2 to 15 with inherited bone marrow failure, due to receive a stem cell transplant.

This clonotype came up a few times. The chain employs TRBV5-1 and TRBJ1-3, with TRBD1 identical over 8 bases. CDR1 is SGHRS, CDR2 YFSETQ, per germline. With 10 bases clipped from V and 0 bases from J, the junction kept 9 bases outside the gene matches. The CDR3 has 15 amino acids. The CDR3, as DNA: TGCGCCGTACCGGGACAGGCAAACTCTGGAAACACCATATATTTT. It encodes CAVPGQANSGNTIYF.

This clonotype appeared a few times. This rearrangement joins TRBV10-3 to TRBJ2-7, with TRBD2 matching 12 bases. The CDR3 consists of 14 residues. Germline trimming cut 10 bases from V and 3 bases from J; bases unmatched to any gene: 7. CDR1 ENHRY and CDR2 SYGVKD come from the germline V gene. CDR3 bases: TGTGCCACGACAAGACTAGCGGGAGACTACGAGCAGTACTTC. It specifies CATTRLAGDYEQYF.

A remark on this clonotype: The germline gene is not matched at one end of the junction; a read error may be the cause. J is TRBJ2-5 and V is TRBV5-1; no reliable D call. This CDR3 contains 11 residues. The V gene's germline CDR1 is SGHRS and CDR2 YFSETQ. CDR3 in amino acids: CAISFEETQYF. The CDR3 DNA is TGCGCCATCAGCTTCGAAGAGACCCAGTACTTC.

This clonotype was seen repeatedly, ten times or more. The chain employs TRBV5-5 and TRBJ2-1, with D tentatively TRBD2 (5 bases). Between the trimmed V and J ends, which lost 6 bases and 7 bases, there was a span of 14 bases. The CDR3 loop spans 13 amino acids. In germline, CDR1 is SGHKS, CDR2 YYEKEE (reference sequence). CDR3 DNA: TGTGCCAGCACGGTCCGGGAATATAATGAGCAGTTCTTC. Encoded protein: CASTVREYNEQFF. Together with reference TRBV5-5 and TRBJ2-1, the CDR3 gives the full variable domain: DAGVTQSPTHLIKTRGQQVTLRCSPISGHKSVSWYQQVLGQGPQFIFQYYEKEERGRGNFPDRFSARQFPNYSSELNVNALLLGDSALYLCASTVREYNEQFFGPGTRLTVL.

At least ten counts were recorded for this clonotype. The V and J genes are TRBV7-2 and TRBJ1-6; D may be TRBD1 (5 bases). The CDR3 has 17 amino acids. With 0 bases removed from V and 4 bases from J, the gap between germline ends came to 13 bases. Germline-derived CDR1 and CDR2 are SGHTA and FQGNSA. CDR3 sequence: CASSLATEFLYNSPLHF. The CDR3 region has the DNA TGTGCCAGCAGCTTAGCGACAGAGTTTCTTTATAATTCACCCCTCCACTTT.

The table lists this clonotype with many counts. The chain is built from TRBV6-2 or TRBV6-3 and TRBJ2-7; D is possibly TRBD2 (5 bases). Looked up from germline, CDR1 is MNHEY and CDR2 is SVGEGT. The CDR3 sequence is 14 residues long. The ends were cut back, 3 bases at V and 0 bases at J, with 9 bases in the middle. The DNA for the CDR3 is TGTGCCAGCAGTTATAGCGCCTACTCCTACGAGCAGTACTTC. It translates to CASSYSAYSYEQYF.

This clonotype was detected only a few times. The CDR3 spells CASSQDYLSTGELFF. The DNA of the CDR3 is TGTGCCAGCAGCCAAGATTACTTATCCACCGGGGAGCTGTTTTTT. The rearrangement links TRBV4-2 to TRBJ2-2; D gene uncertain. Germline CDR1 reads LGHNA; CDR2 reads YNFKEQ. The CDR3 is 15 residues long. V lost 0 bases and J 4 bases, leaving 9 bases between the germline ends.

CDR3 residues: CATSDPRQGNSYEQYF. CDR3 sequence (DNA): TGTGCCACCAGTGACCCAAGACAGGGAAACTCCTACGAGCAGTACTTC. The chain has TRBV24-1 and TRBJ2-7; 7 bases match TRBD1. V was clipped by 4 bases and J by 0 bases; unmatched bases: 8. The CDR3 sequence is 16 residues long. Per the germline V gene, CDR1 is KGHDR and CDR2 is SFDVKD.